One sample yielded the 7 T cell receptor beta chains listed below, sequenced in a study of CD8 T cells in Susac syndrome. Random-hexamer reverse transcription was applied to roughly 0.5 to 1 ug RNA. TCRdb re-called the immunoSEQ multiplex PCR reads with MiXCR, one entry per CDR3 protein. The profile shows some 300,000 distinct CDR3 sequences, roughly 85% of them singletons. Sequencing was done on a sample of CD8+ T cells from PBMCs. These receptors were collected from a human donor with multiple sclerosis.

V gene TRBV20-1 combines with J gene TRBJ2-2; D remains unclear. Trimming pared 0 bases from V and 4 bases from J, leaving 12 bases between. This CDR3 contains 15 residues. Germline V CDR1 and CDR2: DFQATT, SNEGSKA (reference sequence). CDR3 amino acids: CSARDSLLPTGELFF. DNA for the CDR3: TGCAGTGCTAGAGACTCTTTGCTTCCCACCGGGGAGCTGTTTTTT.

The chain carries TRBV28 and TRBJ2-5; 7 nucleotides align to TRBD2. From germline, CDR1 is MDHEN and CDR2 SYDVKM. The V and J ends lost 3 bases and 5 bases, in that order; junction bases with no gene match: 9. CDR3 length: 15 residues. CDR3 nucleotide sequence: TGTGCCAGCAGTTTTACTGGACTAGGGCTCGAGACCCAGTACTTC. Protein sequence: CASSFTGLGLETQYF.

This clonotype was recorded only once. The chain recombines TRBV4-3 with TRBJ2-1, with D maybe TRBD2 (6 bases). The CDR3 length is 16 residues. V gave up 2 bases and J gave up 4 bases, with 15 bases separating them. Per the germline V gene, CDR1 is LGHNA and CDR2 is YSLEER. CDR3 protein: CASSQFSAGSYNEQFF. The DNA for the CDR3 is TGCGCCAGCAGCCAATTCTCTGCGGGGTCTTACAATGAGCAGTTCTTC.

The V call is TRBV7-9, the J call TRBJ2-2; D is undetermined. Deletions cut 6 bases from V and 7 bases from J, with 18 bases between. Germline CDR1 is SEHNR and CDR2 is FQNEAQ (reference sequence). The CDR3 is 15 residues long. The CDR3 spells CASSRPLSKVGELFF. The CDR3 DNA reads as TGTGCCAGCAGTCGACCCCTTTCCAAGGTCGGGGAGCTGTTTTTT.

The chain has TRBV28 and TRBJ1-2, with TRBD1 identical over 7 bases. Germline-derived CDR1 and CDR2 are MDHEN and SYDVKM. V lost 6 bases and J lost 0; bases outside the gene matches: 10. The CDR3 totals 16 residues. Here the CDR3 reads CASSHPDRVANYGYTF. CDR3 DNA: TGTGCCAGCAGCCACCCCGACAGGGTAGCTAACTATGGCTACACCTTC.

The V gene is TRBV20-1, the J gene TRBJ2-5; D remains ambiguous. The CDR3 extends over 13 amino acids. Germline CDR1 DFQATT, CDR2 SNEGSKA (reference sequence). V dropped 5 bases and J dropped 6 bases, with 16 bases sitting between them. The CDR3 reads CSAGLTRIQTQYF. The CDR3 coding sequence is TGCAGTGCTGGGCTGACTCGAATACAGACCCAGTACTTC.

V gene TRBV19 combines with J gene TRBJ1-5; TRBD1 might be the D (5 bases). Germline lookup yields CDR1 LNHDA and CDR2 SQIVND (reference sequence). V lost 3 bases and J 10 bases, leaving 16 bases between the germline ends. The CDR3 runs 14 residues. This CDR3 reads CASSIFQLRAPQHF. CDR3 nucleotides: TGTGCCAGTAGTATTTTCCAGCTCAGGGCCCCCCAGCATTTT.